This TCR beta chain was obtained from a study of T-cell reconstitution after alpha-beta-depleted transplantation in children. This clonotype has more than one count but fewer than ten. The antigen is undetermined. Looked up from germline, CDR1 is WNHNN and CDR2 is SYGVQD (reference sequence). This CDR3 contains 15 residues. The J segment lost 9 bases and the V segment lost 6 bases, leaving 10 bases of the junction unmatched. Preparation of the TCRbeta library involved a method that used unique molecular identifiers. TCRdb fed the PCR reads into MiXCR, producing one record per CDR3 protein. The sample shows 500,000 to 750,000 distinct CDR3 sequences, around 27% of them seen only once. Overall study results and limits: Expanded graft clones numbering several hundred reportedly gave rise to alpha-beta T cells about two months after transplant. Surviving thymic progenitors and recipient T cells were the source of high TCRbeta diversity at day 60 in some patients. A year had passed since transplant, and T-cell counts and diversity by then came mostly from newly produced T cells.

This sequence originates from a boy under three years old with Wiskott-Aldrich syndrome, due to receive a stem cell transplant. The V gene is TRBV10-1, the J gene TRBJ2-1, with 11 bases matching TRBD2. Source: PBMCs, taken before TCRalphabeta/CD19-depleted stem cell transplant. The CDR3, as DNA: TGCGCCAGCAGCCCCGTAGCGGGAGGGACTGGTGAGCAGTTCTTC. Amino acid sequence: CASSPVAGGTGEQFF.